The rows below give T cell receptor beta chains drawn from one sample of a study of blood T cell repertoires in COVID-19. Produced via immunoSEQ multiplex PCR; TCRdb's table is partial and in-frame only. Of about 59,000 clones listed, 80% are singletons. The specimen was peripheral blood. The source is a man aged 55-75 years with acute or convalescent COVID-19. Each CDR3 is given without its conserved first and last residue.

V | length | CDR3
TRBV28 | 11 | ASRRQGVEKLF
TRBV5-6 | 13 | ASSLRTLLNPEAF
TRBV2 | 13 | ASRFRQGLAEKLF
TRBV9 | 14 | ASSARPEGFTDTQY
TRBV7-9 | 12 | ASRPGTHKGEQY
TRBV7-2 | 12 | ASRRGGSTDTQY
TRBV27 | 13 | ASRGGGFSKNIQY
TRBV9 | 13 | ASSPLGTGIDGYT
TRBV28 | 13 | ASSAPTTSTDTQY
TRBV7-3 | 13 | ASRFGTGPAGELF
TRBV5-1 | 14 | ASRQGLERSYNEQF
TRBV11-3 | 16 | ASSLDIWGRGSGNEQF
TRBV19 | 9 | ASSFRQGIY
TRBV5-6 | 13 | ASSGGGLWANVLT
TRBV5-1 | 15 | ASSLVASGGPYNEQF
TRBV7-6 | 13 | ASSPRQGAQYEQY
TRBV19 | 14 | ASSPTTGEKNYGYT
TRBV3-1/TRBV3-2 | 13 | ASSQVRGGANEQF
TRBV12-3/TRBV12-4 | 9 | ASSSAGEAF
TRBV14 | 10 | ASSSTVNEQF
TRBV5-1 | 11 | ASSSLVPGELF
TRBV28 | 14 | ASSLIGRGNGNTIY
TRBV6-6 | 13 | ASSYGSGTLILYD
TRBV21-1 | 14 | ASSKERTSGGNIQY
TRBV7-3 | 15 | ASSLRPLQGLYNEQF
TRBV7-8 | 14 | ASSLEGTGALYGYT
TRBV5-1 | 13 | ASSLDQVSYNEQF
TRBV7-9 | 12 | ASSSPPGSYEQY
TRBV15 | 9 | ATSHRDGYT
TRBV18 | 13 | ASSTAPGMSETQY
TRBV7-9 | 12 | ASSLDRGSDEQY
TRBV3-1/TRBV3-2 | 13 | ASSQSGRRGWELF
TRBV4-1 | 13 | ASSQGGPGPYEQY
TRBV27 | 17 | ASRLPGLAGKDGTDTQY
TRBV18 | 13 | ASSPSRTDNNEQF
TRBV4-1 | 12 | ASSQTGQGYGYT
TRBV5-1 | 12 | ASSTGQLAHEQY
TRBV6-5 | 12 | ASRDYWGNQPQH
TRBV6-5 | 9 | AQRGRTGYT
TRBV6-5 | 10 | ASVGSGIEQY
TRBV15 | 11 | ATSRRESAGYT
TRBV7-3 | 12 | ASSLTRYTDTQY
TRBV5-8 | 11 | ASSTTGPYEQY
TRBV19 | 14 | ASSIARRGGNTEAF
TRBV5-8 | 12 | ASSGRENNSPLH
TRBV9 | 15 | ASSSSTGAIANYGYT